This T cell receptor (beta chain) was found in a study of a mutant IDH1 vaccine in newly diagnosed glioma. Study as a whole: Vaccinations, eight in total, occurred in weeks 1, 3, 5, 7, 11, 15, 19, 23. Study-level points and caveats: The study observed vaccine-induced immune responses in 93.3% of patients.

Sequencing used immunoSEQ multiplex PCR; TCRdb keeps in-frame clones, though not all of them. The table records around 78,000 clones, over 75% of them present only once. Indicated time point: week 5, during vaccination. Doses comprised 300 ug of mutant IDH1 20-mer peptide each, plus topical imiquimod. Germline loops: CDR1 LNHDA, CDR2 SQIVND (reference sequence). V lost 3 bases, J lost 0 bases, and 9 bases stayed unmatched. CDR3 length: 18 amino acids. Concerning this clone: Antigen: not known.

V is TRBV19 and J is TRBJ2-4, with 9 bases identical to TRBD1. This TCR was recovered from a woman aged 50 to 60 with glioma. Sequenced here: PBMCs, sampled from a glioma patient whose treatment included an IDH1 peptide vaccine. The CDR3 is CASSIRRGQGVAKNIQYF. The CDR3, as DNA: TGTGCCAGTAGTATTAGGCGGGGACAGGGCGTAGCCAAAAACATTCAGTACTTC.